This T cell receptor beta chain appears in the sequencing data of a study of blood T cell repertoires in COVID-19. Worth noting for this clone: Other DNA sequences in the same sample also yield this CDR3.

Sequencing used immunoSEQ multiplex PCR; TCRdb keeps in-frame clones, though not all of them. The sample has more than 45,000 clones, about 84% seen once. Trimming removed 1 base from V and 6 bases from J; junction bases left unmatched: 7. This CDR3 spans 16 amino acids. Germline CDR1 SGHVS, CDR2 FQNEAQ. The receptor's source is an older woman with acute or convalescent COVID-19. The chain links TRBV7-8 to TRBJ2-3, with 10 bases that match TRBD2. Sequencing was performed on peripheral blood. CDR3 sequence reads: CASSLVSGGAVDTQYF. CDR3 nucleotides: TGTGCCAGCAGCTTAGTCAGCGGGGGGGCCGTTGATACGCAGTATTTT.